This T cell receptor beta chain was sequenced in a study of cytomegalovirus exposure and HLA in healthy donors. Across the study: An analysis done earlier identified approximately 120 million unique TCR beta sequences from about 179 million T cells.

Study-wide results and caveats: When the data were analyzed later, several of the most significant clusters appeared to be linked to common viral pathogens. According to reports, the classifier identified cytomegalovirus status with high specificity and sensitivity.

The primer mix had 60 Vbeta and 13 Jbeta primers. TCRdb's copy holds only in-frame clones and misses some; the assay was immunoSEQ multiplex PCR. This repertoire includes around 210,000 clones. Regarding donors, all were healthy bone marrow donors. About this clone: No antigen is known for it.

The germline V gene has CDR1 SGHVS and CDR2 FQNEAQ. The CDR3 is made up of 13 amino acids. V was shortened by 5 bases and J by 7 bases, with 12 bases between the two germline ends. The sample taken for sequencing was PBMCs. This TCR was sampled from a woman aged 25 to 39 in good health and CMV-seropositive. This rearrangement joins TRBV7-8 to TRBJ1-5; D call uncertain. CDR3 amino acids: CASSDDLSQPQHF. Here the CDR3 DNA reads TGTGCCAGCAGCGATGACTTGTCCCAGCCCCAGCATTTT.